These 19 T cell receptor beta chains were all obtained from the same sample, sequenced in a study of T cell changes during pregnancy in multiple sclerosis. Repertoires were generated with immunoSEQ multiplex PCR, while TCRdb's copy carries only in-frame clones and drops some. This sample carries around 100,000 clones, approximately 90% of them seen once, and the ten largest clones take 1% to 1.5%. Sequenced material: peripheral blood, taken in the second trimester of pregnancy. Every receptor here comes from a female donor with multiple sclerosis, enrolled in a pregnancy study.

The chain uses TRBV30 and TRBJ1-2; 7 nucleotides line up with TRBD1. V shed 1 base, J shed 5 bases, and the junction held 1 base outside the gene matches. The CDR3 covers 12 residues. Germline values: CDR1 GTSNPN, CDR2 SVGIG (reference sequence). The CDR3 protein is CAWSGQGYGYTF. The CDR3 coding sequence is TGTGCCTGGAGTGGACAGGGATATGGCTACACCTTC.

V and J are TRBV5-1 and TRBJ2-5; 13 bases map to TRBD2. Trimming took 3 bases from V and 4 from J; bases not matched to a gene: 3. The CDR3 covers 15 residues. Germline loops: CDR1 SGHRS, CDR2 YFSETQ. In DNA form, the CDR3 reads TGCGCCAGCAGCTCGGGACTAGCGGGGAGAGAGACCCAGTACTTC. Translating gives CASSSGLAGRETQYF.

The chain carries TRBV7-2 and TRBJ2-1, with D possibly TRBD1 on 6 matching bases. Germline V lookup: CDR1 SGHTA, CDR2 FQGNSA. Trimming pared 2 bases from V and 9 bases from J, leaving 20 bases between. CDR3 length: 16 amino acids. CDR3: CASSLSAGLQGGEQFF. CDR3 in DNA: TGTGCCAGCAGCTTATCGGCGGGCCTCCAAGGGGGTGAGCAGTTCTTC.

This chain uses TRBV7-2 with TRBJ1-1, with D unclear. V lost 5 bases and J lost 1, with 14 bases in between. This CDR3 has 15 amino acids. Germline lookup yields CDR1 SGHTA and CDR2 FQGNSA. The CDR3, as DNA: TGTGCCAGCAGCCGGCATCGAACAGCGAACACTGAAGCTTTCTTT. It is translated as CASSRHRTANTEAFF.

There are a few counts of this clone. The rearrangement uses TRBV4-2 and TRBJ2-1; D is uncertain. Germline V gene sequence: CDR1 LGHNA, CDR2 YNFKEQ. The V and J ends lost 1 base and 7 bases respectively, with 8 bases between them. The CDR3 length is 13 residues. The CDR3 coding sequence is TGTGCCAGCAGCCAAGGAGGAACAAATGAGCAGTTCTTC. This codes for CASSQGGTNEQFF.

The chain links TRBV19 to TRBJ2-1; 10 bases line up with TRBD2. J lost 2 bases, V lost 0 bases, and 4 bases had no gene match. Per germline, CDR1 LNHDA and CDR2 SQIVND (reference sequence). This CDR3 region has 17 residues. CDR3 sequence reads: CASSIEELAGPYNEQFF. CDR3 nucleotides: TGTGCCAGTAGTATAGAGGAACTAGCGGGGCCCTACAATGAGCAGTTCTTC.

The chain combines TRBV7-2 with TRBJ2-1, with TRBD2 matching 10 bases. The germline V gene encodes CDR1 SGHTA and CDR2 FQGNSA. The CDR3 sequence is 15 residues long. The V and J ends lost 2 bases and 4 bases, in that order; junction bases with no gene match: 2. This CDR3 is CASSLLAGGYNEQFF. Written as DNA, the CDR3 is TGTGCCAGCAGCTTATTAGCGGGGGGATACAATGAGCAGTTCTTC.

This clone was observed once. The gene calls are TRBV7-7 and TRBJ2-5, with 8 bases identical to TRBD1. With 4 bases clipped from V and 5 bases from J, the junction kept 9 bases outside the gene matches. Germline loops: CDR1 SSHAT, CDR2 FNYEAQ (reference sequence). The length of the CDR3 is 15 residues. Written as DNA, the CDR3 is TGTGCCAGCAGCTCCACACAGGGGGTGGGGGAGACCCAGTACTTC. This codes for CASSSTQGVGETQYF.

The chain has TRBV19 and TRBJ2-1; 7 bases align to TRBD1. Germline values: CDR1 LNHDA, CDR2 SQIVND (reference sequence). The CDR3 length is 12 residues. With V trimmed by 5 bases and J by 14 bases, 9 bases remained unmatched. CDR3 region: CASSRRTGEKFF. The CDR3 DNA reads TGTGCCAGTAGTCGGAGAACAGGGGAGAAGTTCTTC.

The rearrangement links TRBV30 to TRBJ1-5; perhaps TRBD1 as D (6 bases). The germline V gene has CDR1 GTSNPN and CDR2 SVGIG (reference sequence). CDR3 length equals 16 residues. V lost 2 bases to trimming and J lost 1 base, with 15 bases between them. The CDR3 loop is CAWSPTGLGSNQPQHF. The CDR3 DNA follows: TGTGCCTGGAGTCCCACAGGGCTTGGGAGCAATCAGCCCCAGCATTTT.

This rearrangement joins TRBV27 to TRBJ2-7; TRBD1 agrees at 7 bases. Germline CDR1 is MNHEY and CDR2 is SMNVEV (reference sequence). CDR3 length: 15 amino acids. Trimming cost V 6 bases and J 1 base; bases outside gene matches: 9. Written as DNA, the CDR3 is TGTGCCAGCAGCAAAGACAGGGTTGGGTCCTACGAGCAGTACTTC. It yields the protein CASSKDRVGSYEQYF.

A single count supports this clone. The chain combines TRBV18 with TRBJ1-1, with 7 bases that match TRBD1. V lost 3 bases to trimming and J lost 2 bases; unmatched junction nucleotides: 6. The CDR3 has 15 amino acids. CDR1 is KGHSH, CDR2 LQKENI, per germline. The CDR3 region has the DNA TGTGCCAGCTCACCGCGGGACAGTTCTAACACTGAAGCTTTCTTT. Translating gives CASSPRDSSNTEAFF.

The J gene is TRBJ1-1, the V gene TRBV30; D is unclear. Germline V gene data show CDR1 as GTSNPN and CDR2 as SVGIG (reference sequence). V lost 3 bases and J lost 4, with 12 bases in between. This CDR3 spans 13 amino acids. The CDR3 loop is CAWSPRETTEAFF. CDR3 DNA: TGTGCCTGGAGCCCCCGGGAGACCACTGAAGCTTTCTTT.

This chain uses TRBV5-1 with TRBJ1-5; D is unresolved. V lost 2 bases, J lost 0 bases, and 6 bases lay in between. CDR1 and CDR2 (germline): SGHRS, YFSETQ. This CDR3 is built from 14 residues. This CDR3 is CASSLGVSNQPQHF. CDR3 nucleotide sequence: TGCGCCAGCAGCTTAGGAGTTAGCAATCAGCCCCAGCATTTT.

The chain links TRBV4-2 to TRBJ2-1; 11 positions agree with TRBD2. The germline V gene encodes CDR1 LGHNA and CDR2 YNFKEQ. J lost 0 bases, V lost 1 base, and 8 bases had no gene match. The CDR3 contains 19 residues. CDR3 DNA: TGTGCCAGCAGCCAAGCTGTGCTAGCGGGAGGCCGCTCCTACAATGAGCAGTTCTTC. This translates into CASSQAVLAGGRSYNEQFF.

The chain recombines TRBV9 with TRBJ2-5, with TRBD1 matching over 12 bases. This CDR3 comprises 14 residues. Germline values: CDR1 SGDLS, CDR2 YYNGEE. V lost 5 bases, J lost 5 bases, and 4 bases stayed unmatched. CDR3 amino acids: CASSGTGGWETQYF. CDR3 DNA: TGTGCCAGCAGTGGGACAGGGGGCTGGGAGACCCAGTACTTC.

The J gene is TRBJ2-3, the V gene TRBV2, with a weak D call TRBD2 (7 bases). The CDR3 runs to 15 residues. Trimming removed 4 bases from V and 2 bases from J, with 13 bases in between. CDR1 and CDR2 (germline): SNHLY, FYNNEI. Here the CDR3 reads CASSAAGAATDTQYF. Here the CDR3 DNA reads TGTGCCAGCAGTGCGGCGGGGGCCGCCACAGATACGCAGTATTTT.

The CDR3 nucleotides read TGTGCCAGCTCACCGTCGGGACAGGGGTACAATGAGCAGTTCTTC. Its translation: CASSPSGQGYNEQFF. The J gene is TRBJ2-1, the V gene TRBV18; TRBD1 aligns across 10 bases. Germline V gives CDR1 KGHSH, CDR2 LQKENI. The CDR3 totals 15 residues. The junction had 3 bases not matched to a gene; V was cut back by 3 bases and J by 4 bases.

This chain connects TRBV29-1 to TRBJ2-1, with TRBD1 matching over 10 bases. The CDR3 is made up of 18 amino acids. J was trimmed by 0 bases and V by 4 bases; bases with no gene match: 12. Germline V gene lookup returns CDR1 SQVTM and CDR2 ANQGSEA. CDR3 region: CSVAVGQGDPSSYNEQFF. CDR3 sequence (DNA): TGCAGCGTTGCTGTAGGACAGGGGGACCCTAGCTCCTACAATGAGCAGTTCTTC.